This T cell receptor beta chain appears in the sequencing data of a study of T cell responses to AZD1222 COVID-19 vaccine. The overall study: Whether given at about 4 or about 12 weeks, second doses were pooled.

The assay was immunoSEQ multiplex PCR, and TCRdb's table has in-frame clones only and misses some. This table holds 80,000 to 90,000 clones, around nine tenths found once. Trimming removed 4 bases from V and 4 bases from J; junction bases left unmatched: 12. This CDR3 has 16 residues. Germline values: CDR1 LNHDA, CDR2 SQIVND (reference sequence). The J gene is TRBJ2-7, the V gene TRBV19; 8 bases align to TRBD2. The sequence came from an adult in good health. Source: peripheral blood, taken on day 0 of AZD1222 vaccination. CDR3 coding DNA: TGTGCCAGTAGTACCCAGGGTGGCGGGGGGATGTACGAGCAGTACTTC. Translation: CASSTQGGGGMYEQYF.